This passage covers 15 T cell receptor beta chains from one sample sequenced in a study of T cell repertoires in cytomegalovirus infection. Each CDR3 protein gets one entry after TCRdb re-called the reads with MiXCR. The table has hundreds of thousands of distinct CDR3 sequences, about 33% seen once. These receptors' targets are unknown. Here the sequenced sample was cultured PBMCs, taken from culture after CMV antigen stimulation. The receptors here all came from a human donor in good health (CMV status not recorded). Some clones in this sample may be carry-over from other donors' samples.

This clonotype was detected a few times. The DNA of the CDR3 is TGTGCCAGCAGCTTAGAGGCTAAAAGCTCCTACAATGAGCAGTTCTTC. Translating gives CASSLEAKSSYNEQFF. The genes are TRBV13 and TRBJ2-1; D gene ambiguous. Trimming shortened V by 1 base and J by 0 bases, and 10 bases separated the two germline ends. The germline V gene encodes CDR1 PRHDT and CDR2 FYEKMQ (reference sequence). The CDR3 runs 16 residues.

This clonotype was seen at least ten times. The chain uses TRBV7-8 and TRBJ1-3, with D tentatively TRBD1 (5 bases). Trimming took 5 bases from V and 0 from J, leaving 14 bases between them. This CDR3 is 16 amino acids long. Germline loops: CDR1 SGHVS, CDR2 FQNEAQ. The CDR3 loop reads CASSPGPQSSGNTIYF. For the CDR3, the DNA is TGTGCCAGCAGCCCGGGACCCCAGAGCTCTGGAAACACCATATATTTT.

This clonotype was recorded a few times. The genes are TRBV4-1 and TRBJ2-1, with 8 bases fitting TRBD1. The CDR3 contains 17 residues. Germline trimming cut 2 bases from V and 14 bases from J; bases unmatched to any gene: 20. Germline V gene data show CDR1 as MGHRA and CDR2 as YSYEKL. Here the CDR3 reads CASSQLWGRGQEGVKFF. CDR3 bases: TGCGCCAGCAGCCAACTTTGGGGCAGGGGGCAGGAGGGGGTAAAGTTCTTC.

With respect to this clonotype: Its ends do not fully match the called genes, so a read error is possible. The V call is TRBV7-9, the J call TRBJ1-1, with 8 positions matching TRBD1. This CDR3 is 14 amino acids long. Germline CDR1 SEHNR, CDR2 FQNEAQ (reference sequence). As DNA, the CDR3 is TGTGCCAGCAGCTTCGGACAGGGTGGGGCTGAAGCTTTATTT. It specifies CASSFGQGGAEALF.

In nucleotides, the CDR3 is TGTGCCAGCAGTTCCGCCGGACTTAACTACGCAGATACGCAGTATTTT. This gives the protein CASSSAGLNYADTQYF. The chain is built from TRBV28 and TRBJ2-3; the D gene is possibly TRBD2 (5 bases). Germline CDR1 is MDHEN and CDR2 is SYDVKM. CDR3 length equals 16 residues. V lost 4 bases and J 4 bases, leaving 18 bases between the germline ends.

This clonotype occurred many times. The J gene is TRBJ2-5, the V gene TRBV9, with 9 nucleotides matching TRBD2. The J segment lost 5 bases and the V segment lost 0 bases, leaving 5 bases of the junction unmatched. The CDR3 extends over 15 amino acids. The V gene's germline CDR1 is SGDLS and CDR2 YYNGEE. In DNA form, the CDR3 reads TGTGCCAGCAGCGTAGGTAGCGGGAGAGGGGAGACCCAGTACTTC. It codes for CASSVGSGRGETQYF. The variable domain in full, completed from reference TRBV9 and TRBJ2-5, reads DSGVTQTPKHLITATGQRVTLRCSPRSGDLSVYWYQQSLDQGLQFLIQYYNGEERAKGNILERFSAQQFPDLHSELNLSSLELGDSALYFCASSVGSGRGETQYFGPGTRLLVL.

At least ten counts were recorded for this clonotype. This sequence joins TRBV7-2 and TRBJ1-2, with D unclear. V was cut by 3 bases and J by 2 bases, with 7 bases left in between. The CDR3 sequence is 13 residues long. Germline CDR1 and CDR2: SGHTA and FQGNSA. CDR3 in DNA: TGTGCCAGCAGCTTGAAAAGGAACTATGGCTACACCTTC. Its translation is CASSLKRNYGYTF.

The chain is built from TRBV19 and TRBJ2-1; perhaps TRBD2 as D (5 bases). The CDR3 extends over 13 amino acids. The germline V gene encodes CDR1 LNHDA and CDR2 SQIVND (reference sequence). Between the trimmed V and J ends, which lost 9 bases and 8 bases, there was a span of 17 bases. Written as DNA, the CDR3 is TGTGCCAGCACAGCGGCCCCACGGGATGAGCAGTTCTTC. This encodes CASTAAPRDEQFF.

This clonotype was seen just once. This chain links TRBV30 with TRBJ2-1; D gene uncertain. Trimming removed 4 bases at V and 5 bases at J, with 12 bases between. Germline CDR1 and CDR2: GTSNPN and SVGIG (reference sequence). This CDR3 comprises 13 residues. The CDR3 DNA sequence: TGTGCCTGGAACATTCACCGGGACAATGAGCAGTTCTTC. This translates into CAWNIHRDNEQFF.

A few counts support this clonotype. The V and J genes are TRBV6-2 or TRBV6-3 and TRBJ1-1, with a possible D match to TRBD1 (6 bases). Between the trimmed V and J ends, which lost 6 bases and 1 base, there was a span of 9 bases. The CDR3 sequence is 13 residues long. From germline, CDR1 is MNHEY and CDR2 SVGEGT. The CDR3 nucleotides are TGTGCCAGCAGGACGACAGGGAACACTGAAGCTTTCTTT. Its protein product is CASRTTGNTEAFF.

This clonotype has a handful of counts. V and J are TRBV7-2 and TRBJ1-2; 7 nucleotides match TRBD1. The V gene's germline CDR1 is SGHTA and CDR2 FQGNSA. CDR3 size: 17 residues. V shed 1 base and J 0 bases; nucleotides not matched to a gene: 8. The CDR3 loop is CASSLGGARGPNYGYTF. CDR3 nucleotides: TGTGCCAGCAGCTTAGGGGGGGCGAGGGGGCCTAACTATGGCTACACCTTC.

This clonotype has more than one count but fewer than ten. The V call is TRBV7-2, the J call TRBJ2-1, with D perhaps TRBD2 (5 bases). The germline gives CDR1 SGHTA, CDR2 FQGNSA. The CDR3 contains 16 residues. V lost 0 bases, J lost 8 bases, and 17 bases lay in between. The CDR3 region is CASSLAPAGSFDEQFF. CDR3 coding DNA: TGTGCCAGCAGCTTAGCGCCGGCGGGTTCTTTTGATGAGCAGTTCTTC.

This CDR3 is CASSPRMKGSDYEQYF. CDR3 coding DNA: TGTGCCAGCAGTCCCCGTATGAAGGGAAGCGACTACGAGCAGTACTTC. This chain links TRBV6-1 with TRBJ2-7; no firm D call. CDR1 MNHNS and CDR2 SASEGT come from the germline V gene. This CDR3 is built from 16 residues. Trimming removed 5 bases from V and 3 bases from J, with 20 bases in between.

This clonotype has a handful of counts. CDR3 DNA: TGTGCCAGCAGTTCACGCTGGGGACGAAGCTGGGGCGGGGAGCTGTTTTTT. Protein product: CASSSRWGRSWGGELFF. The chain links TRBV27 to TRBJ2-2, with D perhaps being TRBD1 or TRBD2 (5 bases each). Trimming cost V 4 bases and J 7 bases, with 22 bases left between them. The CDR3 runs to 17 residues. Per the germline V gene, CDR1 is MNHEY and CDR2 is SMNVEV (reference sequence).

The chain employs TRBV28 and TRBJ1-2; no definite D call. The CDR3 length is 15 residues. The V end lost 4 bases, the J end lost 4 bases, and 16 bases lay between the germline ends. Germline V CDR1 and CDR2: MDHEN, SYDVKM. The CDR3, as DNA: TGTGCCAGCAGTTCAATCGGGCTCGCCTCCTATGGCTACACCTTC. This encodes CASSSIGLASYGYTF.